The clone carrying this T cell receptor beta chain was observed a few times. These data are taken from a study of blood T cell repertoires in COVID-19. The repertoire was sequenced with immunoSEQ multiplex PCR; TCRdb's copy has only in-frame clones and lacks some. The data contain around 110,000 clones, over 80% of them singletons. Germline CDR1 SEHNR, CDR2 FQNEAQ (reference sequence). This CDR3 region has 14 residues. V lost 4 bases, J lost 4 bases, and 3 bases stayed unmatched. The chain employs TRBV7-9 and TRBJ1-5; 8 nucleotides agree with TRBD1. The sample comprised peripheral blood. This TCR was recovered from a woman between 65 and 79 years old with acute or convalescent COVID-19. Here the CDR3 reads CASSSRGPNQPQHF. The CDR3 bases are TGTGCCAGCAGCTCCAGGGGGCCGAATCAGCCCCAGCATTTT.